The clone carrying this T cell receptor (beta chain) was recorded at least ten times. Its antigen is not identified. V lost 0 bases and J lost 4; bases outside the gene matches: 16. The CDR3 is 19 amino acids. CDR1 is DFQATT and CDR2 is SNEGSKA in the germline V gene (reference sequence). The entry originates in a study of human T cells and chemical hapten exposure. Study results and limitations: Controls formed significantly fewer large CDR3 similarity clusters than expanded TCRs did.

Unique molecular identifiers were attached to individual cDNA molecules within the library. TCRdb analysed the RACE reads with MiXCR anew, one entry per CDR3 protein. Of 75,000 to 100,000 distinct CDR3 sequences detected, 10% to 13% appear once; the ten largest clones hold 2% to 2.5%. Time point meaning: patch test 1, 2 weeks after DPC sensitization. Treatment denoted: therapeutic diphenylcyclopropenone sensitization with weekly scalp DPC. Patch tests were applied only after blood draws. The sequencing here drew on whole blood, taken in connection with sensitization to the hapten diphenylcyclopropenone (DPC). The TCR comes from a man aged 35-49 years with alopecia areata. Some clones in this sample may be carry-over from other donors' samples. This sequence joins TRBV20-1 and TRBJ2-1, with 9 positions matching TRBD2. CDR3 amino acids: CSARDHGLAGVTNYNEQFF. The CDR3 DNA is TGCAGTGCTAGAGACCACGGTTTAGCGGGAGTAACCAATTACAATGAGCAGTTCTTC.